The text below deals with one TCR beta chain. Germline V lookup: CDR1 DFQATT, CDR2 SNEGSKA (reference sequence). The ends lost 3 bases at V and 0 bases at J; junction bases unmatched: 6. CDR3 length: 15 amino acids. The data originate from a study of T cells in Graves' hyperthyroidism and ophthalmopathy. Amplification yielded TCR beta CDR3 regions, with RNA transcripts as the source. HTBI primers were used for first-round RT-PCR of the TCR CDR3. One entry per CDR3 protein, called by TCRdb with MiXCR from the multiplex PCR reads. In the table there are about half a million distinct CDR3 sequences, 20% to 25% of which are singletons.

This receptor was obtained from a woman aged 70-85 years with Graves' ophthalmopathy. Material for sequencing was blood. V and J are TRBV20-1 and TRBJ2-3, with 7 bases identical to TRBD2. Here the CDR3 DNA reads TGCAGTGCTAGTAGTCTAGCGGATAGCACAGATACGCAGTATTTT. Protein: CSASSLADSTDTQYF.